This record looks at one T cell receptor (beta chain) sequence and its context. This specimen belongs to a study of T cell responses to AZD1222 COVID-19 vaccine. Some clones are missing from TCRdb's copy, which holds only in-frame ones; the method was immunoSEQ multiplex PCR. The sample carries 180,000 or so clones, 85% to 90% recorded once. The CDR3 spans 15 residues. Trimming shortened V by 4 bases and J by 0 bases, and 11 bases separated the two germline ends. CDR1 and CDR2 from the germline V gene are SGHDT and YYEEEE. This chain links TRBV5-6 with TRBJ2-1, with a tentative D call TRBD2 (5 bases). The origin of this receptor is an adult who received the AZD1222 COVID-19 vaccine. The starting material was peripheral blood, obtained 28 days after the second AZD1222 dose. CDR3 nucleotide sequence: TGTGCCAGCAGCCCAACTGGGAGCTCCTACAATGAGCAGTTCTTC. Encoded protein: CASSPTGSSYNEQFF. The variable domain in full, with the rest retrieved from reference TRBV5-6 and TRBJ2-1, is DAGVTQSPTHLIKTRGQQVTLRCSPKSGHDTVSWYQQALGQGPQFIFQYYEEEERQRGNFPDRFSGHQFPNYSSELNVNALLLGDSALYLCASSPTGSSYNEQFFGPGTRLTVL.